A single sample is the source of the 8 T cell receptor beta chains below, sequenced in a study of blood T cell repertoires in COVID-19. The table came from immunoSEQ multiplex PCR; TCRdb's copy has only in-frame clones and leaves some out. This table has under 300,000 clones, over 75% appearing once. The sequenced sample consisted of PBMCs or T cells enriched from blood (not recorded which). These receptors were taken from a man aged 18 to 30 who had recovered from COVID-19.

V usage is TRBV30 and J usage is TRBJ1-2; 10 nucleotides align to TRBD1. The CDR3 consists of 14 residues. Germline CDR1 reads GTSNPN; CDR2 reads SVGIG (reference sequence). CDR3 amino acids: CAKARTGGVGGYTF. CDR3 sequence (DNA): TGTGCAAAGGCCAGGACAGGGGGTGTTGGTGGCTACACCTTC.

The chain joins TRBV3-1 (or the pseudogene TRBV3-2) to TRBJ2-3; no reliable D call. The CDR3 covers 12 residues. Trimming left V 10 bases short and J 4 bases short, with 12 bases between. The germline V gene encodes CDR1 LGHDT and CDR2 YNNKEL (reference sequence). CDR3 region: CATKSPADTQYF. For the CDR3, the DNA is TGTGCCACAAAATCACCGGCAGATACGCAGTATTTT.

The V call is TRBV3-1 (or the pseudogene TRBV3-2), the J call TRBJ1-1; weak D call: TRBD1 (5 bases). Germline lookup yields CDR1 LGHDT and CDR2 YNNKEL (reference sequence). Trimming took off 3 bases at V and 5 bases at J, with 7 bases between the two ends. This CDR3 is built from 12 residues. The CDR3 reads CASSQGGTEAFF. In nucleotides, the CDR3 is TGTGCCAGCAGCCAGGGGGGTACTGAAGCTTTCTTT.

This clone was detected once. The chain joins TRBV15 to TRBJ2-2, with TRBD2 identical over 9 bases. After removal of 1 base from V and 4 bases from J, the junction contained 7 bases not matched to a gene. Germline V gene data show CDR1 as LNHNV and CDR2 as YYDKDF (reference sequence). The CDR3 totals 17 residues. The CDR3 region is CATSRGWRGGSTGELFF. CDR3 nucleotide sequence: TGTGCCACCAGCAGAGGTTGGCGGGGGGGCAGCACCGGGGAGCTGTTTTTT. The whole variable domain, remainder taken from reference TRBV15 and TRBJ2-2, is DAMVIQNPRYQVTQFGKPVTLSCSQTLNHNVMYWYQQKSSQAPKLLFHYYDKDFNNEADTPDNFQSRRPNTSFCFLDIRSPGLGDTAMYLCATSRGWRGGSTGELFFGEGSRLTVL.

The chain joins TRBV5-1 to TRBJ1-1; the D is unclear. The CDR3 length is 15 residues. From germline, CDR1 is SGHRS and CDR2 YFSETQ. With 0 bases removed from V and 0 bases from J, the gap between germline ends came to 9 bases. CDR3 residues: CASSLVGSLNTEAFF. The CDR3 DNA is TGCGCCAGCAGCTTGGTGGGTAGCCTGAACACTGAAGCTTTCTTT.

The chain has TRBV5-4 and TRBJ1-2; possibly TRBD1 for D (6 bases). Germline V gene sequence: CDR1 SGHNT, CDR2 YYREEE (reference sequence). The CDR3 runs 15 residues. V was trimmed by 5 bases and J by 0 bases, leaving 14 bases between them. In DNA, the CDR3 is TGTGCCAGCAGTGATTCCGGGACATCTAACTATGGCTACACCTTC. Translated, it gives CASSDSGTSNYGYTF.

The rearrangement links TRBV27 to TRBJ1-5; 7 bases line up with TRBD1. CDR3 length: 14 amino acids. V was clipped by 3 bases and J by 5 bases; unmatched bases: 4. Germline-derived CDR1 and CDR2 are MNHEY and SMNVEV (reference sequence). The CDR3 DNA reads TGTGCCAGCAGTTTCGAGGGGGCCCATCAGCCCCAGCATTTT. Translation: CASSFEGAHQPQHF.

The gene calls are TRBV28 and TRBJ1-4; D perhaps matches TRBD1 (5 bases). V lost 4 bases and J lost 0, with 12 bases in between. Germline assignment: CDR1 MDHEN and CDR2 SYDVKM. This CDR3 is 16 amino acids long. The CDR3: CASSSPMTATNEKLFF. The CDR3 DNA reads TGTGCCAGCAGTTCGCCCATGACAGCAACTAATGAAAAACTGTTTTTT.